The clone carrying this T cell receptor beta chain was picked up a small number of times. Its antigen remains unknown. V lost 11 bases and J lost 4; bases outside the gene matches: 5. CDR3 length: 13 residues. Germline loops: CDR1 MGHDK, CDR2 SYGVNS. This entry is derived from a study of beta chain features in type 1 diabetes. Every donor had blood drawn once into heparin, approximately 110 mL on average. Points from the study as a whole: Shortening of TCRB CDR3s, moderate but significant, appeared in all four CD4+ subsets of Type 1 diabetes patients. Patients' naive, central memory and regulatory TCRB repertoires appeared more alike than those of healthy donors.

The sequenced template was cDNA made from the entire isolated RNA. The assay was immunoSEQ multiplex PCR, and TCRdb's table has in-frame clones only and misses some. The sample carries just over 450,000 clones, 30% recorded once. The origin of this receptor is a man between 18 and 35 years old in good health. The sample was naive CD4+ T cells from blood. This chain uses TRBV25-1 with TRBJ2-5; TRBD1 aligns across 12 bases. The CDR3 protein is CAVGTGGRETQYF. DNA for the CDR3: TGTGCCGTCGGGACAGGGGGCAGAGAGACCCAGTACTTC.